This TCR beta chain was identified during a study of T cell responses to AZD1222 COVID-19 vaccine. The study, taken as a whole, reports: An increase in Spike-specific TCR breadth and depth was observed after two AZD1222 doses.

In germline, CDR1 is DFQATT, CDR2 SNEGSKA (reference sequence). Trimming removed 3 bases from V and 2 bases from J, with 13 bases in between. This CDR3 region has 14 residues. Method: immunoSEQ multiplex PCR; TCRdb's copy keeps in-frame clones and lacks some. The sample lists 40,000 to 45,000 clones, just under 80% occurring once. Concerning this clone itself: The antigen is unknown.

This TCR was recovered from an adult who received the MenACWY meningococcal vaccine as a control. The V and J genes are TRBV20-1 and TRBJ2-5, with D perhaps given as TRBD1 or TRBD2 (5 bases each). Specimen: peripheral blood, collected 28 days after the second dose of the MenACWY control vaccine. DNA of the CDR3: TGCAGTGCTAGTGTGACGGGGCCACAAGAGACCCAGTACTTC. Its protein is CSASVTGPQETQYF.